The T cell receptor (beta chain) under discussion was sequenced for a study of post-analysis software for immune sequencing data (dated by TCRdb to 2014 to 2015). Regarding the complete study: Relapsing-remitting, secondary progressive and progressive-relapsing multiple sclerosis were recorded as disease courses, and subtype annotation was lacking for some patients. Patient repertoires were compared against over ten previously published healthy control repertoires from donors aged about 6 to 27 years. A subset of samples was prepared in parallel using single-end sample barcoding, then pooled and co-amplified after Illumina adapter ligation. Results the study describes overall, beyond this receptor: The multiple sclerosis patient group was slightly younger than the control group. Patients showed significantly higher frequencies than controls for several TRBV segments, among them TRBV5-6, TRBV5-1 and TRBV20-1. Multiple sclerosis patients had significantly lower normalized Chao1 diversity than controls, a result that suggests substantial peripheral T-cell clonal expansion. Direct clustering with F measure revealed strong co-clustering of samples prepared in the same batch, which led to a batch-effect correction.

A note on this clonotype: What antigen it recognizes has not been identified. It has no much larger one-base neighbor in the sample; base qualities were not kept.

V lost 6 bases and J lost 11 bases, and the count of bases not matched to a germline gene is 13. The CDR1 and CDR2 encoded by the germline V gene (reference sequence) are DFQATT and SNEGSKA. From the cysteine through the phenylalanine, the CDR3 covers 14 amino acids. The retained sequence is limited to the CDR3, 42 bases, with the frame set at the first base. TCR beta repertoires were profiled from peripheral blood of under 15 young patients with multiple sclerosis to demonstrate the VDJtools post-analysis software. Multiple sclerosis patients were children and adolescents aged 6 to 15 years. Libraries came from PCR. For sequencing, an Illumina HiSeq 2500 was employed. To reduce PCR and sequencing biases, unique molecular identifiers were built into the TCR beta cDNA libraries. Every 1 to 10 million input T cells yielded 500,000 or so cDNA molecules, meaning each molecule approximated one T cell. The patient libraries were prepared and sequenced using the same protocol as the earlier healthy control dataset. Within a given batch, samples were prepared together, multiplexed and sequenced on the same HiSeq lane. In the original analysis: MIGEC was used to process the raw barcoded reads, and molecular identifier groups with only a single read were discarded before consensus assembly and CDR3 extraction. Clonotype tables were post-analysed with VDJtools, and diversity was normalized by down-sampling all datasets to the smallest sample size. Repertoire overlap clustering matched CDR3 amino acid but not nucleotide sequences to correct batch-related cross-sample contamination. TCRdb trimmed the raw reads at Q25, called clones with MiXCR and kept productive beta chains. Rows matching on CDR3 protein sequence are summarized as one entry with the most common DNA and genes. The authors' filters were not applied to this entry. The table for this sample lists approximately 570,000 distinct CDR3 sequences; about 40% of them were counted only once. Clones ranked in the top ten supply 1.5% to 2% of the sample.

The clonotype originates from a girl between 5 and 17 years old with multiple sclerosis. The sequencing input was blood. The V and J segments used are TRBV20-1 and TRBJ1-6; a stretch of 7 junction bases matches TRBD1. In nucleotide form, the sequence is TGCAGTGCAGGGACAGACAGGGAAAGGACACCCCTCCACTTT. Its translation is CSAGTDRERTPLHF.